The 13 T cell receptor beta chains listed next were all sequenced from one sample in a study of cytomegalovirus exposure and HLA in healthy donors (TCRdb year 2017). To prepare the library, the immunoSEQ multiplex PCR assay was applied. TCRdb took over this immuneACCESS table, retaining in-frame rearrangements with V and J assigned. Such tables are incomplete; in checked studies, under half of the missing clones stem from an unresolved V gene, and the remainder is unexplained. Present in this sample are about 98,000 clones, roughly 85% of which were seen just once. The ten biggest clones cover roughly 3.9% of the sample. The sequenced material came from PBMCs. These receptors were taken from a woman aged 25 to 39 in good health and CMV-seronegative.

The V call is TRBV5-1, the J call TRBJ2-1; unclear D gene. There are 15 residues in the CDR3. Trimming took 1 base from V and 8 from J, leaving 16 bases between them. Germline loops: CDR1 SGHRS, CDR2 YFSETQ. For the CDR3, the DNA is TGCGCCAGCAGCTTGATGCTAGGCCCTCGGGATGAGCAGTTCTTC. It is translated as CASSLMLGPRDEQFF. The full variable domain, with the rest looked up from reference TRBV5-1 and TRBJ2-1, is KAGVTQTPRYLIKTRGQQVTLSCSPISGHRSVSWYQQTPGQGLQFLFEYFSETQRNKGNFPGRFSGRQFSNSRSEMNVSTLELGDSALYLCASSLMLGPRDEQFFGPGTRLTVL.

The rearrangement links TRBV11-2 to TRBJ2-4; D remains unclear. Germline CDR1 and CDR2: SGHAT and FQNNGV. The germline V and J ends were trimmed by 5 bases and 8 bases, with 22 bases remaining between them. CDR3 length equals 16 residues. In nucleotides, the CDR3 is TGTGCCAGCAGCCCGCGTCATAGGTTTTACGGAGACATTCAGTACTTC. It encodes CASSPRHRFYGDIQYF.

The V and J genes are TRBV27 and TRBJ1-1; 7 nucleotides align to TRBD1. CDR1 is MNHEY, CDR2 SMNVEV, per germline (reference sequence). The CDR3 is 17 amino acids. V lost 3 bases, J lost 0 bases, and 10 bases stayed unmatched. The CDR3 here is CASSFLKPGQMNTEAFF. CDR3 bases: TGTGCCAGCAGTTTTCTGAAACCGGGACAGATGAACACTGAAGCTTTCTTT.

The chain is built from TRBV6-1 and TRBJ2-7; 11 positions agree with TRBD1. CDR1 and CDR2 from the germline V gene are MNHNS and SASEGT. V lost 4 bases and J lost 5; bases outside the gene matches: 7. The CDR3 runs to 15 residues. CDR3 protein: CASSAWTGGQDEQYF. CDR3 in DNA: TGTGCCAGCAGTGCCTGGACAGGGGGCCAGGACGAGCAGTACTTC.

The chain employs TRBV9 and TRBJ1-1, with a tentative D call TRBD1 (5 bases). CDR1 and CDR2 from the germline V gene are SGDLS and YYNGEE. The ends were cut back, 3 bases at V and 5 bases at J, with 20 bases in the middle. This CDR3 region has 16 residues. The CDR3 loop is CASSDGGAVKGTEAFF. CDR3 bases: TGTGCCAGCAGCGACGGTGGTGCGGTAAAGGGGACTGAAGCTTTCTTT.

The rearrangement links TRBV10-1 to TRBJ2-1; D is undetermined. The V gene's germline CDR1 is WNHNN and CDR2 SYGVQD (reference sequence). CDR3 length equals 11 residues. V was cut by 2 bases and J by 10 bases, with 6 bases left in between. The CDR3 DNA follows: TGCGCCAGCAGTGAGCGGCGGGAGCAGTTCTTC. This sequence encodes CASSERREQFF.

V usage is TRBV7-7 and J usage is TRBJ1-1, with TRBD1 matching 7 bases. The CDR3 covers 18 residues. Germline V gene lookup returns CDR1 SSHAT and CDR2 FNYEAQ (reference sequence). Trimming removed 6 bases from V and 2 bases from J; junction bases left unmatched: 18. The CDR3 nucleotides are TGTGCCAGCAGATCCCCACGACATAAGACAGGGTTAAACACTGAAGCTTTCTTT. This codes for CASRSPRHKTGLNTEAFF.

This clone was detected only a few times. This rearrangement joins TRBV9 to TRBJ1-3; the D is unclear. With 3 bases removed from V and 3 bases from J, the gap between germline ends came to 10 bases. The V gene's germline CDR1 is SGDLS and CDR2 YYNGEE. This CDR3 contains 14 residues. CDR3 in DNA: TGTGCCAGCAGCGAACAGAGAGTTGGAAACACCATATATTTT. The encoded protein is CASSEQRVGNTIYF.

The chain has TRBV2 and TRBJ2-7, with a weak D call TRBD2 (5 bases). CDR1 is SNHLY and CDR2 is FYNNEI in the germline V gene. The CDR3 spans 14 residues. V dropped 4 bases and J dropped 4 bases, with 14 bases sitting between them. CDR3 sequence reads: CASSVVGWRYEQYF. Here the CDR3 DNA reads TGTGCCAGCAGTGTGGTAGGGTGGAGGTACGAGCAGTACTTC.

The rearrangement joins TRBV5-6 to TRBJ2-1; D is possibly TRBD2 (6 bases). Germline V CDR1 and CDR2: SGHDT, YYEEEE. The V gene lost 4 bases and the J gene lost 7 bases, with 12 bases spanning the gap. The CDR3 is made up of 13 amino acids. CDR3: CASSLGTLNEQFF. The CDR3 DNA is TGTGCCAGCAGCCTGGGGACTCTAAATGAGCAGTTCTTC.

The table lists this clone with a count of one. The rearrangement joins TRBV6-6 to TRBJ2-2, with 8 bases fitting TRBD2. CDR1 and CDR2 (germline): MNHNY, SVGAGI (reference sequence). Trimming at V came to 2 bases and at J to 7 bases, leaving 9 bases not matched to a gene. This CDR3 comprises 16 residues. The CDR3 DNA reads as TGTGCCAGCAGTTACGGGGCGGGGGGAAGAGGCGGGGAGCTGTTTTTT. As protein: CASSYGAGGRGGELFF.

This chain links TRBV7-9 with TRBJ2-1; 9 nucleotides line up with TRBD1. The V segment lost 6 bases and the J segment 1 base; nucleotides outside the gene matches: 1. CDR3 size: 14 residues. Germline assignment: CDR1 SEHNR and CDR2 FQNEAQ (reference sequence). The CDR3 DNA reads as TGTGCCAGCAGGGGACAGGGATCCTACAATGAGCAGTTCTTC. The encoded protein is CASRGQGSYNEQFF. Based on the CDR3 plus reference TRBV7-9 and TRBJ2-1, the full variable domain is DTGVSQNPRHKITKRGQNVTFRCDPISEHNRLYWYRQTLGQGPEFLTYFQNEAQLEKSRLLSDRFSAERPKGSFSTLEIQRTEQGDSAMYLCASRGQGSYNEQFFGPGTRLTVL.

This clone was picked up many times. The chain links TRBV2 to TRBJ1-1; perhaps TRBD1 as D (6 bases). The CDR3 runs to 15 residues. Per germline, CDR1 SNHLY and CDR2 FYNNEI. Trimming stripped 4 bases from V and 11 bases from J, with 23 bases between. CDR3 bases: TGTGCCAGCAGTGGCCAGACGGGACACCGAATGGGGGCTTTCTTT. This translates into CASSGQTGHRMGAFF.